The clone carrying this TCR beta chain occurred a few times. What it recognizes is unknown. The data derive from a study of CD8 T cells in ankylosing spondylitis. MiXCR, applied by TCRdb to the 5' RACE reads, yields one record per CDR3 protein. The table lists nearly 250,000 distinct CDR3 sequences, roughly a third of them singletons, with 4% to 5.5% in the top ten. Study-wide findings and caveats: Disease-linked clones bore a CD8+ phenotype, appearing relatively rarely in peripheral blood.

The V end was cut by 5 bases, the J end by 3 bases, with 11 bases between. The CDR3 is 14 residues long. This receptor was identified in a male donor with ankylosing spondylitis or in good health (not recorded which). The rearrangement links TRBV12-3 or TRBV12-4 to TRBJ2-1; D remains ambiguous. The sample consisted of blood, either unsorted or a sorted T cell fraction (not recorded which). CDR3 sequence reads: CASSPRQRYNEQFF. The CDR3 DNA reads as TGTGCCAGCAGTCCCCGACAACGCTACAATGAGCAGTTCTTC.